Below, 8 T cell receptor beta chains from the same sample are listed, as sequenced in a study of OX40 agonist ivuxolimab in advanced cancers. Assay: immunoSEQ multiplex PCR; the TCRdb copy retains only in-frame clones and omits some. The sample lists 55,000 to 75,000 clones; 90% to 95% were seen once. The sequences come from CD4+ or CD8+ T cells sorted from blood, collected in a trial of the OX40 agonist ivuxolimab. These receptors originate from an adult with an advanced solid tumor such as melanoma, head and neck, liver or kidney cancer.

This CDR3 is CASSAGEETQYF. As DNA, the CDR3 is TGTGCCAGCAGCGCGGGAGAAGAGACCCAGTACTTC. The rearrangement joins TRBV5-4 to TRBJ2-5, with TRBD2 matching over 7 bases. J was trimmed by 3 bases and V by 4 bases; bases with no gene match: 0. Per the germline V gene, CDR1 is SGHNT and CDR2 is YYREEE (reference sequence). There are 12 residues in the CDR3. Combining the CDR3 with reference TRBV5-4 and TRBJ2-5 gives the whole variable domain ETGVTQSPTHLIKTRGQQVTLRCSSQSGHNTVSWYQQALGQGPQFIFQYYREEENGRGNFPPRFSGLQFPNYSSELNVNALELDDSALYLCASSAGEETQYFGPGTRLLVL.

The chain links TRBV5-1 to TRBJ2-7; 7 bases are shared with TRBD2. After removal of 4 bases from V and 2 bases from J, the junction contained 6 bases not matched to a gene. The CDR3 loop spans 14 amino acids. Germline assignment: CDR1 SGHRS and CDR2 YFSETQ. The CDR3 coding sequence is TGCGCCAGCAGCCCAAGGGCGGGAGCCTACGAGCAGTACTTC. This encodes CASSPRAGAYEQYF.

As DNA, the CDR3 is TGTGCCAGCAGTTCTCCTATAGGGCGACAGAGTAGCTCCTACAATGAGCAGTTCTTC. Translation gives CASSSPIGRQSSSYNEQFF. This chain joins TRBV27 and TRBJ2-1; D is perhaps TRBD1 (5 bases). This CDR3 region has 19 residues. The germline CDR1 and CDR2 sequences are MNHEY and SMNVEV (reference sequence). The ends were cut back, 4 bases at V and 0 bases at J, with 22 bases in the middle.

The chain employs TRBV19 and TRBJ1-2; no firm D call. Trimming left V 3 bases short and J 2 bases short, with 7 bases between. The CDR3 is 13 residues long. CDR1 is LNHDA, CDR2 SQIVND, per germline (reference sequence). CDR3 sequence (DNA): TGTGCCAGTAGTATGGGCGGCAACTATGGCTACACCTTC. Protein product: CASSMGGNYGYTF.

J is TRBJ2-3 and V is TRBV4-1; unclear D gene. V was shortened by 6 bases and J by 4 bases, with 17 bases between the two germline ends. The CDR3 runs to 15 residues. The germline V gene has CDR1 MGHRA and CDR2 YSYEKL. CDR3 region: CASSTREVGADTQYF. Here the CDR3 DNA reads TGCGCCAGCAGTACGAGAGAGGTTGGCGCAGATACGCAGTATTTT.

This chain uses TRBV29-1 with TRBJ1-1; D gene unclear. This CDR3 has 12 amino acids. Trimming took off 6 bases at V and 0 bases at J, with 8 bases between the two ends. Per the germline V gene, CDR1 is SQVTM and CDR2 is ANQGSEA. The CDR3 DNA sequence: TGCAGCGTACTAGGAGTGAACACTGAAGCTTTCTTT. Protein sequence: CSVLGVNTEAFF.

The chain recombines TRBV5-6 with TRBJ1-5; D might be TRBD1 (6 bases). CDR3 length: 15 amino acids. Germline CDR1 and CDR2: SGHDT and YYEEEE. The V and J ends lost 4 bases and 5 bases respectively, with 16 bases between them. CDR3 sequence: CASSKTGSPYQPQHF. The CDR3 DNA reads as TGTGCCAGCAGCAAAACAGGGTCCCCCTATCAGCCCCAGCATTTT. The full variable domain, its missing parts supplied by reference TRBV5-6 and TRBJ1-5, is DAGVTQSPTHLIKTRGQQVTLRCSPKSGHDTVSWYQQALGQGPQFIFQYYEEEERQRGNFPDRFSGHQFPNYSSELNVNALLLGDSALYLCASSKTGSPYQPQHFGDGTRLSIL.

The rearrangement joins TRBV7-2 to TRBJ1-6; D not certain. The CDR3 runs to 15 residues. V gave up 5 bases and J gave up 6 bases, with 14 bases separating them. Germline V gene sequence: CDR1 SGHTA, CDR2 FQGNSA. As DNA, the CDR3 is TGTGCCAGCAGCCAGGAAGGATTCGGTAATTCACCCCTCCACTTT. Translation: CASSQEGFGNSPLHF.